There are a few counts of the clone carrying this TCR beta chain. As yet, its antigen is unknown. V shed 0 bases and J 5 bases; nucleotides not matched to a gene: 4. Per germline, CDR1 SQVTM and CDR2 ANQGSEA. The CDR3 runs to 13 residues. RNA extraction and reverse transcription yielded cDNA as sequencing template. TCRdb's table, derived via immunoSEQ multiplex PCR, lists solely in-frame clones and lacks some. Of over 150,000 clones in the sample, more than 50% were seen once. This specimen belongs to a study of CD8+ T cells in alopecia areata. Study results and caveats: Normal skin contains resident alphabeta T cells, and these are also sequenced in scalp samples. Affected scalp, especially in alopecia totalis/universalis, had a higher clonality than normal scalp did.

The chain is built from TRBV29-1 and TRBJ2-7, with TRBD1 matching 7 bases. The sequence was collected from a human donor in good health. Input material: CD8+ T cells sorted from blood. The CDR3 DNA reads as TGCAGCGTTGAAGAGCCCACAGGGGACGAGCAGTACTTC. Encoded protein: CSVEEPTGDEQYF.